Given below is one TCR beta chain in context. What it recognizes is unknown. The record originates from a study of shared clonotypes between healthy human individuals. General study results and limits: Memory subsets generally showed lower estimated richness than naive subsets. Some clonotypes were shared by all four sorted-subset donors, while others were not shared. The non-shared ones had lower generation probabilities than the shared ones.

Here immunoSEQ multiplex PCR was the method, and the copy in TCRdb shows in-frame clones only, minus some. The data show under 1,900,000 clones, 97% to 99% seen once. Looked up from germline, CDR1 is SEHNR and CDR2 is FQNEAQ (reference sequence). CDR3 size: 15 residues. The J segment lost 3 bases and the V segment lost 5 bases, leaving 8 bases of the junction unmatched. The sequence was obtained from a man aged 25 to 40 in good health. Sequencing was done on a sample of naive CD4+ T cells sorted from blood. Subset meaning: CD45RA+ positively selected. The V call is TRBV7-9, the J call TRBJ2-3; 7 bases line up with TRBD1. Here the CDR3 reads CASSQIGGLTDTQYF. The CDR3 region has the DNA TGTGCCAGCAGCCAGATAGGGGGCTTGACAGATACGCAGTATTTT.